Presented here are 15 T cell receptor beta chains from one specimen sequenced in a study of cytomegalovirus exposure and HLA in healthy donors. Both 60 Vbeta primers and 13 Jbeta primers went into the PCR. Sequencing used immunoSEQ multiplex PCR; TCRdb keeps in-frame clones, though not all of them. The table includes under 200,000 clones, 70% to 85% detected once. Material for sequencing was PBMCs. These receptors originate from a middle-aged man in good health and CMV-seropositive.

The chain recombines TRBV4-1 with TRBJ1-5; 7 positions agree with TRBD1. After removal of 2 bases from V and 5 bases from J, the junction contained 0 bases not matched to a gene. The CDR3 is made up of 13 amino acids. The germline V gene encodes CDR1 MGHRA and CDR2 YSYEKL. The CDR3 nucleotides read TGCGCCAGCAGCCAAACAGGGGATCAGCCCCAGCATTTT. It is translated as CASSQTGDQPQHF.

The chain uses TRBV11-2 and TRBJ2-7; the D gene is possibly TRBD1 (6 bases). This CDR3 is 15 amino acids long. V was trimmed by 1 base and J by 1 base, leaving 11 bases between them. Germline V CDR1 and CDR2: SGHAT, FQNNGV. CDR3 in DNA: TGTGCCAGCAGCTTAGCGGCAGGGGTATCCTACGAGCAGTACTTC. Translating it yields CASSLAAGVSYEQYF.

This chain uses TRBV7-2 with TRBJ2-7; TRBD2 might be the D (7 bases). The V end lost 1 base, the J end lost 3 bases, and 13 bases lay between the germline ends. There are 15 residues in the CDR3. Germline V gene lookup returns CDR1 SGHTA and CDR2 FQGNSA. In DNA, the CDR3 is TGTGCCAGCAGCTTAGGCGGGGGCCCCGGCTACGAGCAGTACTTC. Residues: CASSLGGGPGYEQYF.

This clone appeared a single time. The genes are TRBV5-5 and TRBJ1-4; 7 nucleotides match TRBD1. Germline V lookup: CDR1 SGHKS, CDR2 YYEKEE (reference sequence). The junction had 8 bases not matched to a gene; V was cut back by 5 bases and J by 7 bases. This CDR3 region has 14 residues. Here the CDR3 DNA reads TGTGCCAGCAGATCTGAGGGACAGAGTGAAAAACTGTTTTTT. This codes for CASRSEGQSEKLFF.

The chain recombines TRBV19 with TRBJ1-2, with D perhaps matching TRBD1 (5 bases). The V gene's germline CDR1 is LNHDA and CDR2 SQIVND (reference sequence). CDR3 length: 15 residues. V shed 4 bases and J shed 5 bases, with 17 bases lying between them. The CDR3 here is CASSKARAGGYGYTF. Here the CDR3 DNA reads TGTGCCAGTAGTAAAGCCAGGGCCGGGGGATATGGCTACACCTTC.

The chain recombines TRBV6-5 with TRBJ1-5; weak D call: TRBD1 (6 bases). Germline V lookup: CDR1 MNHEY, CDR2 SVGAGI. Trimming took off 6 bases at V and 7 bases at J, with 16 bases between the two ends. The CDR3 is 14 residues long. DNA of the CDR3: TGTGCCAGCAGGGTACAGGGCGGGGGACAGCCCCAGCATTTT. The encoded protein is CASRVQGGGQPQHF.

Comment on this clone: The identical CDR3 is also encoded by other nucleotide sequences in the sample. The chain employs TRBV30 and TRBJ1-6, with 8 bases fitting TRBD1. With 4 bases clipped from V and 4 bases from J, the junction kept 3 bases outside the gene matches. The CDR3 sequence is 14 residues long. Germline V gives CDR1 GTSNPN, CDR2 SVGIG (reference sequence). CDR3 DNA sequence: TGTGCCTGGACAGGGGGCGCGTATAATTCACCCCTCCACTTT. Protein: CAWTGGAYNSPLHF.

This chain connects TRBV5-8 to TRBJ2-3; the D gene is possibly TRBD1 (6 bases). The CDR3 is 16 amino acids. Deletions cut 1 base from V and 2 bases from J, with 14 bases between. CDR1 SGHTS and CDR2 YDEGEE come from the germline V gene. The CDR3 protein is CASSLFRQGITDTQYF. As DNA, the CDR3 is TGTGCCAGCAGCTTGTTCCGTCAGGGGATCACAGATACGCAGTATTTT.

The chain links TRBV4-3 to TRBJ1-4, with a weak D call TRBD1 (5 bases). The CDR3 sequence is 15 residues long. Trimming pared 0 bases from V and 7 bases from J, leaving 12 bases between. Germline V gene data show CDR1 as LGHNA and CDR2 as YSLEER. CDR3 sequence: CASSQDGARGEKLFF. The CDR3 region has the DNA TGCGCCAGCAGCCAAGATGGGGCTAGAGGTGAAAAACTGTTTTTT.

V usage is TRBV6-5 and J usage is TRBJ1-1; 7 positions match TRBD1. This CDR3 spans 14 amino acids. After removal of 0 bases from V and 7 bases from J, the junction contained 5 bases not matched to a gene. The germline CDR1 and CDR2 sequences are MNHEY and SVGAGI. The CDR3 loop is CASSYSRQGGEAFF. CDR3 bases: TGTGCCAGCAGTTACTCGAGACAGGGTGGTGAAGCTTTCTTT.

The chain employs TRBV6-1 and TRBJ1-4; 7 nucleotides line up with TRBD1. Germline trimming cut 5 bases from V and 3 bases from J; bases unmatched to any gene: 6. Germline V gene data show CDR1 as MNHNS and CDR2 as SASEGT. There are 15 residues in the CDR3. Written as DNA, the CDR3 is TGTGCCAGCAGTTTGGGGACAGTCGCTAATGAAAAACTGTTTTTT. Its translation: CASSLGTVANEKLFF.

This chain uses TRBV4-3 with TRBJ2-1, with 10 positions matching TRBD2. Germline CDR1 reads LGHNA; CDR2 reads YSLEER. This CDR3 is built from 18 residues. With 5 bases clipped from V and 8 bases from J, the junction kept 18 bases outside the gene matches. CDR3 loop: CASSASPLGSGGAHEQFF. Here the CDR3 DNA reads TGCGCCAGCAGCGCGAGCCCTCTGGGAAGCGGGGGGGCCCATGAGCAGTTCTTC.

The table lists this clone with a few counts. The rearrangement joins TRBV28 to TRBJ1-4; 7 nucleotides align to TRBD1. V lost 5 bases and J lost 7; bases outside the gene matches: 7. The CDR3 extends over 14 amino acids. The germline gives CDR1 MDHEN, CDR2 SYDVKM. As DNA, the CDR3 is TGTGCCAGCAGTCTGACAGGGCGGGGTGAAAAACTGTTTTTT. Translating gives CASSLTGRGEKLFF.

This chain links TRBV18 with TRBJ2-3; TRBD2 agrees at 8 bases. This CDR3 is 14 amino acids long. V was pared by 8 bases and J by 0 bases, with 4 bases of the junction left unmatched. Germline assignment: CDR1 KGHSH and CDR2 LQKENI. The CDR3 coding sequence is TGTGCCAGCAACCAGCGGGGGAGCACAGATACGCAGTATTTT. Residues: CASNQRGSTDTQYF.

This chain uses TRBV15 with TRBJ1-2, with a possible D match to TRBD1 (5 bases). Between the trimmed V and J ends, which lost 8 bases and 8 bases, there was a span of 15 bases. The CDR3 length is 12 residues. Looked up from germline, CDR1 is LNHNV and CDR2 is YYDKDF (reference sequence). The CDR3 region has the DNA TGTGCCACCGGGGGGGGGATATACGGCTACACCTTC. Amino acids: CATGGGIYGYTF.